This T cell receptor beta chain stems from a study of blood T cell repertoires in COVID-19. TCRdb's copy holds only in-frame clones and misses some; the assay was immunoSEQ multiplex PCR. The sample comprises about 74,000 clones, about 80% of which are singletons, and approximately 12% rests with the top ten. Trimming cost V 1 base and J 6 bases, with 16 bases left between them. The CDR3 runs 16 residues. CDR1 and CDR2 from the germline V gene are SEHNR and FQNEAQ (reference sequence). The clonotype originates from a human donor in a cohort sampled during active COVID-19. The chain joins TRBV7-9 to TRBJ1-5; tentatively, D is TRBD1 (5 bases). Specimen: peripheral blood. The CDR3 loop is CASSLGGGGKSQPQHF. CDR3 nucleotide sequence: TGTGCCAGCAGCTTAGGAGGTGGGGGGAAGAGTCAGCCCCAGCATTTT.